The present TCR beta chain was sequenced within a study of Tregs in tolerant kidney transplant recipients (dated by TCRdb to between 2019 and 2020). About the investigation overall: The transplants used related donors along with nonmyeloablative bone marrow transplantation, and in the human trials mixed chimerism was transient. Activated donor B cells were produced over approximately 9 days on irradiated CD40L-expressing 3T3 cells in the presence of cyclosporin A and IL-4. Additional Treg samples were obtained by sorting recipient CD4+CD25+CD127- cells from a 3-day mixed lymphocyte reaction with belatacept, in some cases after a subsequent roughly five-day donor restimulation. Antibodies distinguished recipient from donor cells when sorting primary belatacept mixed lymphocyte reaction cultures. The study used TCRbeta sequencing to identify donor-specific regulatory T cells before combined kidney and bone marrow transplantation, then tracked those cells after transplant. Sorted recipient Tregs were cultured with irradiated activated donor B cells plus IL-2 for 15 to 20 days, with restimulation on day 11. Once the B cell culture was finished, the cells were sorted into two populations: CD4+CD8-CD25+CD127- and CD4+CD8-4-1BB+CD40L-.

The paper as a whole reports these results and caveats: Because the PCR primers were changed over time for some patients, nucleotide-level comparison could not be performed across the samples from those patients. Biological reproducibility was not directly assessed, although technical replication error appeared to be minimal. The most biologically relevant and donor-specific TCRbeta repertoire appeared to be identified by expanding Tregs with activated donor B cells. Because the study included only a small number of patients, the results must be confirmed in larger populations and under other immunosuppression protocols. In tolerant patients, the expansion of donor-specific Tregs was greater than global Treg expansion, suggesting that the expansion was antigen-driven rather than nonspecific.

On this clone itself: The antigen this receptor binds is unknown. Base qualities are not recorded, but no much larger clone differs from it by a single base.

Genomic DNA was extracted from sorted cells with the QIAGEN DNeasy Blood and Tissue Kit for TCRbeta CDR3 sequencing. High-throughput TCRbeta CDR3 sequencing, which included PCR amplification with bias correction and internal controls, was done commercially through immunoSEQ. Regarding the original processing steps: A unique productive TCRbeta sequence was defined by the CDR3 nucleotide sequence when primers matched, and otherwise by the CDR3 amino acid sequence together with the Vbeta and Jbeta genes. A sequence was defined as donor-reactive if the sequence was expanded at least 5-fold in CFSE-low cells compared with unstimulated cells and had a frequency of at least 0.01% in CFSE-low cells. Jensen-Shannon divergence calculated on the top 100 TCRbeta sequences ranked by frequency was used to measure repertoire divergence. For any sample with multiple sequencing runs, sorting error was corrected in each run separately before the runs were pooled. TCRdb limited this immuneACCESS table to in-frame rearrangements with V and J called. A share of clones is missing; checked studies link under half to unresolved V genes, and the rest is unexplained. D and trimming come from the DNA, and the V and J calls and clone size come from that table. Here the sample has around 11,000 clones; roughly 89% occur a single time. More than 4.5% of the sample lies in the top ten.

Taken from cysteine to phenylalanine, the CDR3 has 15 residues. CDR3 DNA only is kept here, 45 bases in frame from base 1. For CDR1 and CDR2, the germline V gene (reference sequence) lists SGHNT and YYREEE. V and J are truncated by 4 bases and 3 bases respectively, leaving an intervening sequence of 14 bases. The label giving this sample's time point can be read as: blood sample drawn before combined kidney and bone marrow transplant. The patients were 4 recipients of combined kidney and bone marrow transplants from the ITN036ST trial, and samples were available only for these trial subjects. Healthy control blood was separated into PBMCs by Ficoll density gradient and cryopreserved, and patient PBMCs were collected both before and after transplant.

Sequencing was performed on Tregs from blood cultured with allogeneic cells, taken before the transplant. This receptor chain uses TRBV5-4 and TRBJ2-1; the D gene is perhaps TRBD1, on 5 matching bases. This TCR was sampled from a human patient who received a combined kidney and bone marrow transplant. The encoded CDR3 is CASSEDMGNYNEQFF. The nucleotide sequence is TGTGCCAGCAGCGAGGACATGGGGAACTACAATGAGCAGTTCTTC.